The 2 T cell receptor beta chains reported below all come from one sample, sequenced in a study of blood T cells in healthy people across ages. Primed by a sample-barcoded 5' primer and a J-beta primer mix, a second PCR proceeded for 7 to 11 cycles. TCRdb reanalysed the 5' RACE reads using MiXCR and keeps one entry per CDR3 protein. The table has over 1.5 million distinct CDR3 sequences, around 48% seen once. The sample taken for sequencing was blood. The receptors originated from a woman between 40 and 50 years old in good health.

The J gene is TRBJ2-6, the V gene TRBV7-2; TRBD1 matches 8 bases. There are 18 residues in the CDR3. The germline CDR1 and CDR2 sequences are SGHTA and FQGNSA. The ends lost 5 bases at V and 2 bases at J; junction bases unmatched: 11. The chain's CDR3 is CASSPRGRGRPGANVLTF. CDR3 DNA sequence: TGTGCCAGCAGCCCCAGGGGGCGAGGTCGCCCTGGGGCCAACGTCCTGACTTTC.

With regard to this clonotype: A clone one base away is much larger, so this may be a read error. The chain carries TRBV7-2 and TRBJ2-5; 11 bases line up with TRBD1. V was pared by 5 bases and J by 2 bases, with 4 bases of the junction left unmatched. Germline loops: CDR1 SGHTA, CDR2 FQGNSA. This CDR3 is built from 15 residues. CDR3 DNA sequence: TGTACCAGCAGCCCCGGGACAGGGGGACAAGAGACCCAGTACTTC. It is translated as CTSSPGTGGQETQYF. Complete variable domain (other parts from reference TRBV7-2 and TRBJ2-5): GAGVSQSPSNKVTEKGKDVELRCDPISGHTALYWYRQSLGQGLEFLIYFQGNSAPDKSGLPSDRFSAERTGGSVSTLTIQRTQQEDSAVYLCTSSPGTGGQETQYFGPGTRLLVL.